A single sample is the source of the 31 T cell receptor beta chains below, sequenced in a study of beta chain features in type 1 diabetes. Expressed TCRB transcripts were sequenced after all isolated RNA was converted to cDNA. Libraries were prepared by immunoSEQ multiplex PCR; TCRdb keeps only in-frame clonotypes and omits some of them. The table has about 110,000 clones, roughly 43% seen once. The sequenced material came from stem cell memory CD4+ T cells from blood. The receptors stem from a woman under 30 in good health.

The chain recombines TRBV10-3 with TRBJ2-7; D is uncertain. The CDR3 runs 11 residues. The germline V and J ends were trimmed by 3 bases and 3 bases, with 3 bases remaining between them. The V gene's germline CDR1 is ENHRY and CDR2 SYGVKD. CDR3 sequence reads: CAISEHYEQYF. The CDR3 DNA sequence: TGTGCCATCAGTGAACACTACGAGCAGTACTTC.

The chain combines TRBV30 with TRBJ1-5, with D uncertain. V was cut by 1 base and J by 1 base, with 5 bases left in between. The CDR3 runs to 13 residues. CDR1 is GTSNPN and CDR2 is SVGIG in the germline V gene (reference sequence). Written as DNA, the CDR3 is TGTGCCTGGAGTGGGCTCAGCAATCAGCCCCAGCATTTT. This translates into CAWSGLSNQPQHF.

This chain uses TRBV18 with TRBJ2-7; possible D gene TRBD2, 6 bases. Trimming took 0 bases from V and 7 from J, leaving 13 bases between them. The CDR3 sequence is 14 residues long. The germline gives CDR1 KGHSH, CDR2 LQKENI. CDR3: CASSPPTTRGEQYF. The CDR3 DNA reads as TGTGCCAGCTCACCACCGACGACTAGAGGAGAGCAGTACTTC.

J is TRBJ2-7 and V is TRBV6-1; TRBD2 aligns across 11 bases. The V gene end was trimmed by 7 bases and the J gene end by 7 bases; junction bases not matched to a gene: 6. CDR1 MNHNS and CDR2 SASEGT come from the germline V gene. The CDR3 contains 13 residues. CDR3 nucleotides: TGTGCCAGCACCCCTAGCGGGAGGCTTGAGCAGTACTTC. Its translation: CASTPSGRLEQYF.

This clone was seen more than once but under ten times. The chain uses TRBV4-2 and TRBJ1-5, with D tentatively TRBD1 (5 bases). Germline V lookup: CDR1 LGHNA, CDR2 YNFKEQ. V was trimmed by 5 bases and J by 5 bases, leaving 13 bases between them. The CDR3 loop spans 14 amino acids. CDR3 residues: CASSTGGGDQPQHF. Here the CDR3 DNA reads TGTGCCAGCAGCACGGGCGGGGGGGATCAGCCCCAGCATTTT.

This clone was seen a few times. The gene calls are TRBV5-1 and TRBJ1-2; D is ambiguous. Germline lookup yields CDR1 SGHRS and CDR2 YFSETQ. This CDR3 region has 14 residues. With 1 base removed from V and 2 bases from J, the gap between germline ends came to 9 bases. Here the CDR3 reads CASSLSLGNYGYTF. DNA for the CDR3: TGCGCCAGCAGCTTGTCGCTAGGAAACTATGGCTACACCTTC.

The gene calls are TRBV5-6 and TRBJ1-2; the D gene is possibly TRBD1 (5 bases). The CDR3 totals 16 residues. Germline CDR1 reads SGHDT; CDR2 reads YYEEEE. The V end was cut by 4 bases, the J end by 5 bases, with 21 bases between. The chain's CDR3 is CASSAYGTQGGYGYTF. The CDR3 DNA follows: TGTGCCAGCAGCGCGTACGGGACTCAGGGAGGTTATGGCTACACCTTC.

This clone came up once. V usage is TRBV7-9 and J usage is TRBJ1-5; D is uncertain. Germline CDR1 SEHNR, CDR2 FQNEAQ (reference sequence). CDR3 length equals 14 residues. V was cut by 4 bases and J by 2 bases, with 9 bases left in between. This CDR3 is CASSSRGGNQPQHF. The CDR3 bases are TGTGCCAGCAGCTCCCGAGGAGGCAATCAGCCCCAGCATTTT. Full variable domain (outside the CDR3, taken from reference TRBV7-9 and TRBJ1-5): DTGVSQNPRHKITKRGQNVTFRCDPISEHNRLYWYRQTLGQGPEFLTYFQNEAQLEKSRLLSDRFSAERPKGSFSTLEIQRTEQGDSAMYLCASSSRGGNQPQHFGDGTRLSIL.

This sequence joins TRBV29-1 and TRBJ2-5; 7 bases align to TRBD2. The germline CDR1 and CDR2 sequences are SQVTM and ANQGSEA. The J segment lost 4 bases and the V segment lost 6 bases, leaving 14 bases of the junction unmatched. The CDR3 covers 15 residues. The CDR3 DNA sequence: TGCAGCGTCAACGGACTAGGGGTGCGGTCAGAGACCCAGTACTTC. Protein product: CSVNGLGVRSETQYF.

The rearrangement links TRBV7-9 to TRBJ1-5, with D unclear. V dropped 4 bases and J dropped 6 bases, with 10 bases sitting between them. This CDR3 has 13 amino acids. Germline V gene data show CDR1 as SEHNR and CDR2 as FQNEAQ (reference sequence). The CDR3 coding sequence is TGTGCCAGCAGCTCATTGGTCGGTCAGCCCCAGCATTTT. It translates to CASSSLVGQPQHF.

The CDR3 spells CASSLVQGGYGYTF. CDR3 DNA sequence: TGTGCCAGCAGTCTCGTTCAGGGGGGCTATGGCTACACCTTC. The chain carries TRBV28 and TRBJ1-2; 7 positions agree with TRBD1. Trimming removed 5 bases from V and 4 bases from J; junction bases left unmatched: 7. This CDR3 region has 14 residues. Germline V gives CDR1 MDHEN, CDR2 SYDVKM.

This CDR3 reads CASNLATGTGLYEQYF. The CDR3 DNA is TGTGCCAGCAATCTCGCAACCGGGACAGGGTTATACGAGCAGTACTTC. V gene TRBV28 combines with J gene TRBJ2-7, with 9 bases aligning to TRBD1. CDR1 and CDR2 from the germline V gene are MDHEN and SYDVKM. V lost 7 bases, J lost 4 bases, and 14 bases stayed unmatched. This CDR3 contains 16 residues.

The chain couples TRBV5-1 to TRBJ1-3, with no clear D. The CDR3 runs to 13 residues. Germline V gene lookup returns CDR1 SGHRS and CDR2 YFSETQ. The ends were cut back, 0 bases at V and 4 bases at J, with 5 bases in the middle. CDR3 nucleotides: TGCGCCAGCAGCTTGGCATTGGGAAACACCATATATTTT. Protein product: CASSLALGNTIYF.

A few counts support this clone. The rearrangement links TRBV7-2 to TRBJ1-3, with a possible D match to TRBD1 (6 bases). The V end lost 5 bases, the J end lost 2 bases, and 13 bases lay between the germline ends. The CDR3 loop spans 15 amino acids. Germline V CDR1 and CDR2: SGHTA, FQGNSA. The CDR3 DNA sequence: TGTGCCAGCAGCCCACAGGGAGGGACTGGAAACACCATATATTTT. Translating gives CASSPQGGTGNTIYF.

J is TRBJ1-1 and V is TRBV7-9; no reliable D call. The CDR3 consists of 14 residues. The germline V gene has CDR1 SEHNR and CDR2 FQNEAQ (reference sequence). With 5 bases removed from V and 1 base from J, the gap between germline ends came to 11 bases. This CDR3 is CASSVGVANTEAFF. The DNA of the CDR3 is TGTGCCAGCAGCGTGGGAGTGGCGAACACTGAAGCTTTCTTT.

This clone came up once. The V and J genes are TRBV11-3 and TRBJ2-3, with D possibly matching TRBD1 (6 bases). The CDR3 is made up of 14 amino acids. Per the germline V gene, CDR1 is SGHNT and CDR2 is YENEEA. Trimming pared 3 bases from V and 0 bases from J, leaving 7 bases between. In DNA form, the CDR3 reads TGTGCCAGCAGCTTCAGGGGTAGCACAGATACGCAGTATTTT. It encodes CASSFRGSTDTQYF.

CDR3 sequence reads: CASSALKGGLKEQYF. In DNA, the CDR3 is TGTGCCAGCAGTGCATTAAAAGGGGGCTTAAAGGAGCAGTACTTC. The gene calls are TRBV25-1 and TRBJ2-7; TRBD1 agrees at 7 bases. Germline CDR1 MGHDK, CDR2 SYGVNS. The CDR3 consists of 15 residues. The trim removed 4 bases at V and 7 bases at J, leaving 13 bases unmatched.

This clone has a handful of counts. This chain connects TRBV11-2 to TRBJ2-2; D unresolved. With 1 base removed from V and 3 bases from J, the gap between germline ends came to 6 bases. The CDR3 runs 14 residues. In germline, CDR1 is SGHAT, CDR2 FQNNGV. CDR3: CASSLVRDTGELFF. CDR3 nucleotide sequence: TGTGCCAGCAGCTTAGTTAGAGACACCGGGGAGCTGTTTTTT.

This clone has a handful of counts. This chain uses TRBV28 with TRBJ2-1; 7 bases are shared with TRBD2. The V segment lost 2 bases and the J segment 3 bases; nucleotides outside the gene matches: 1. CDR1 and CDR2 (germline): MDHEN, SYDVKM. The CDR3 spans 14 residues. CDR3 in DNA: TGTGCCAGCAGTTTACAGCGGGGCTACAATGAGCAGTTCTTC. Translated, it gives CASSLQRGYNEQFF. The full variable domain, in which reference TRBV28 and TRBJ2-1 provide the parts outside the CDR3, is DVKVTQSSRYLVKRTGEKVFLECVQDMDHENMFWYRQDPGLGLRLIYFSYDVKMKEKGDIPEGYSVSREKKERFSLILESASTNQTSMYLCASSLQRGYNEQFFGPGTRLTVL.

This clone showed up just a few times. The chain couples TRBV18 to TRBJ1-1; 8 bases are a match to TRBD1. This CDR3 has 17 amino acids. CDR1 and CDR2 from the germline V gene are KGHSH and LQKENI. V lost 0 bases and J lost 0; bases outside the gene matches: 6. This chain's CDR3 is CASSPPGTGNMNTEAFF. DNA of the CDR3: TGTGCCAGCTCACCACCAGGGACAGGAAATATGAACACTGAAGCTTTCTTT.

The sample holds a few counts of this clone. The CDR3 loop is CASSLRPAGEIDTQYF. Written as DNA, the CDR3 is TGTGCCAGCAGTTTACGTCCAGCGGGAGAGATAGATACGCAGTATTTT. This chain connects TRBV28 to TRBJ2-3; TRBD2 agrees at 8 bases. CDR1 is MDHEN and CDR2 is SYDVKM in the germline V gene. Trimming at V came to 2 bases and at J to 5 bases, leaving 9 bases not matched to a gene. The CDR3 length is 16 residues.

The J gene is TRBJ1-2, the V gene TRBV6-5, with a weak D call TRBD1 (5 bases). CDR1 MNHEY and CDR2 SVGAGI come from the germline V gene. The V end lost 5 bases, the J end lost 1 base, and 14 bases lay between the germline ends. The length of the CDR3 is 15 residues. The chain's CDR3 is CASSQDSNLNYGYTF. The DNA of the CDR3 is TGTGCCAGCAGTCAAGACAGCAACCTTAACTATGGCTACACCTTC.

This clone turned up a few times. The chain uses TRBV5-1 and TRBJ2-5; 10 positions agree with TRBD1. Trimming removed 3 bases from V and 1 base from J; junction bases left unmatched: 3. The CDR3 totals 15 residues. Germline CDR1 is SGHRS and CDR2 is YFSETQ. The CDR3 DNA follows: TGCGCCAGCAGCTATCGGACAGGGGGCCAAGAGACCCAGTACTTC. Its translation: CASSYRTGGQETQYF.

V is TRBV7-9 and J is TRBJ1-1, with TRBD1 matching over 7 bases. This CDR3 region has 15 residues. Germline V CDR1 and CDR2: SEHNR, FQNEAQ (reference sequence). After removal of 3 bases from V and 2 bases from J, the junction contained 6 bases not matched to a gene. In DNA, the CDR3 is TGTGCCAGCAGCTTCACCGGGACAGCCAACACTGAAGCTTTCTTT. This gives the protein CASSFTGTANTEAFF.

The J gene is TRBJ1-2, the V gene TRBV7-9; TRBD1 agrees at 12 bases. Unmatched junction bases numbered 10, after V lost 6 bases and J lost 8 bases. Germline CDR1 SEHNR, CDR2 FQNEAQ (reference sequence). CDR3 length: 15 amino acids. This chain's CDR3 is CASRPGTGGALGYTF. CDR3 DNA: TGTGCCAGCAGGCCCGGGACAGGGGGCGCGTTAGGCTACACCTTC.

This clone was seen a handful of times. The chain's CDR3 is CASSLENRGTYEQYF. The CDR3 DNA reads as TGCGCCAGCAGCTTGGAAAACAGGGGGACCTACGAGCAGTACTTC. V and J are TRBV5-1 and TRBJ2-7; 8 nucleotides align to TRBD1. The germline V gene has CDR1 SGHRS and CDR2 YFSETQ. CDR3 length equals 15 residues. The V segment lost 0 bases and the J segment 2 bases; nucleotides outside the gene matches: 4.

The gene calls are TRBV4-1 and TRBJ2-1, with D possibly TRBD1 on 5 matching bases. Trimming took 0 bases from V and 0 from J, leaving 9 bases between them. The V gene's germline CDR1 is MGHRA and CDR2 YSYEKL. The CDR3 has 16 residues. CDR3 DNA sequence: TGCGCCAGCAGCCAAGAGTACAGGAGCTCCTACAATGAGCAGTTCTTC. It yields the protein CASSQEYRSSYNEQFF.

The gene calls are TRBV25-1 and TRBJ1-1; D is unresolved. Trimming took off 1 base at V and 3 bases at J, with 3 bases between the two ends. The CDR3 spans 12 residues. CDR1 MGHDK and CDR2 SYGVNS come from the germline V gene. CDR3 DNA sequence: TGTGCCAGCAGTGAATCGTACACTGAAGCTTTCTTT. It codes for CASSESYTEAFF.

The V and J genes are TRBV7-9 and TRBJ1-1, with D possibly being TRBD1 (5 bases). Trimming shortened V by 3 bases and J by 4 bases, and 18 bases separated the two germline ends. The CDR3 runs 16 residues. Germline assignment: CDR1 SEHNR and CDR2 FQNEAQ (reference sequence). CDR3 DNA sequence: TGTGCCAGCAGCTTTCCGGGACTTAGAAGCAGCACTGAAGCTTTCTTT. Amino acid sequence: CASSFPGLRSSTEAFF.

J is TRBJ2-1 and V is TRBV7-3, with 7 bases matching TRBD2. Germline CDR1 is SGHTA and CDR2 is FQGTGA. The length of the CDR3 is 15 residues. J was trimmed by 6 bases and V by 2 bases; bases with no gene match: 7. CDR3 sequence: CASSLLSGNRNEQFF. CDR3 DNA: TGTGCCAGCAGCTTACTAAGCGGGAACCGCAATGAGCAGTTCTTC.

The chain links TRBV29-1 to TRBJ1-2, with 7 nucleotides matching TRBD1. Trimming cost V 2 bases and J 7 bases; bases outside gene matches: 7. Per germline, CDR1 SQVTM and CDR2 ANQGSEA. The CDR3 runs to 13 residues. Here the CDR3 DNA reads TGCAGCGTTGAAAAGGGGGCAGTGGGTGGCTACACCTTC. Translated: CSVEKGAVGGYTF.